These T cell receptor beta chains were read from a single sample in a study of T-cell memory formation after mild COVID-19. Each CDR3 protein gets one entry after TCRdb re-called the 5' RACE reads with MiXCR. The sample records about 600,000 distinct CDR3 sequences, less than 25% being singletons. The material sequenced was PBMCs or a T cell subset sorted from them (not recorded which). All receptors come from an adult woman who had mild COVID-19 (a few samples of this study predate the infection). Cell type and time point are not known. Both conserved end residues are trimmed from each CDR3. Each record gives: V gene, CDR3 length, J gene, CDR3 protein.

v_call: TRBV5-1; cdr3_length: 13; j_call: TRBJ2-7; cdr3_aa: ASSLLQGTVDEQY
v_call: TRBV3-1; cdr3_length: 15; j_call: TRBJ2-1; cdr3_aa: ASRPPITSGGAWEQF
v_call: TRBV14; cdr3_length: 14; j_call: TRBJ2-5; cdr3_aa: ASSQVYRTGRETQY
v_call: TRBV28; cdr3_length: 13; j_call: TRBJ2-2; cdr3_aa: ASSLTGPLTGELF
v_call: TRBV6-1; cdr3_length: 13; j_call: TRBJ2-7; cdr3_aa: ASSEQDRVSYEQY
v_call: TRBV15; cdr3_length: 14; j_call: TRBJ2-4; cdr3_aa: ATSRVRGTEKNIQY
v_call: TRBV7-9; cdr3_length: 14; j_call: TRBJ2-7; cdr3_aa: ASSLAGGSAHYEQY
v_call: TRBV7-2; cdr3_length: 16; j_call: TRBJ2-3; cdr3_aa: ASSLNRPSSGATDTQY
v_call: TRBV6-5; cdr3_length: 10; j_call: TRBJ2-5; cdr3_aa: ASMGYQETQY
v_call: TRBV7-3; cdr3_length: 11; j_call: TRBJ2-7; cdr3_aa: ASSFDRGYEQY
v_call: TRBV6-1; cdr3_length: 12; j_call: TRBJ2-7; cdr3_aa: ASSGGTGDYEQY
v_call: TRBV7-9; cdr3_length: 19; j_call: TRBJ2-3; cdr3_aa: ASSAANGRTFSRRGTDTQY
v_call: TRBV19; cdr3_length: 13; j_call: TRBJ2-3; cdr3_aa: ASSMNSGGTDTQY
v_call: TRBV7-2; cdr3_length: 14; j_call: TRBJ1-1; cdr3_aa: ASSFNLRGPGTEAF
v_call: TRBV19; cdr3_length: 12; j_call: TRBJ2-1; cdr3_aa: ASSRVWRDNEQF
v_call: TRBV23-1; cdr3_length: 13; j_call: TRBJ2-7; cdr3_aa: ASSQFSGRNYEQY
v_call: TRBV4-1; cdr3_length: 14; j_call: TRBJ2-7; cdr3_aa: ASSPAPGLAGEGAN
v_call: TRBV27; cdr3_length: 12; j_call: TRBJ2-3; cdr3_aa: ASSSGPAPDTQY
v_call: TRBV7-9; cdr3_length: 13; j_call: TRBJ2-3; cdr3_aa: ASSPGDFFTDTQY
v_call: TRBV12-3/TRBV12-4; cdr3_length: 11; j_call: TRBJ1-6; cdr3_aa: ASSTGGSSPLH
v_call: TRBV3-1; cdr3_length: 13; j_call: TRBJ1-2; cdr3_aa: ASSQFRQGHYGYT
v_call: TRBV30; cdr3_length: 11; j_call: TRBJ2-7; cdr3_aa: AGRDRGKYEQY
v_call: TRBV2; cdr3_length: 15; j_call: TRBJ1-1; cdr3_aa: ASRNGTRVTMNTEAF
v_call: TRBV10-3; cdr3_length: 12; j_call: TRBJ2-7; cdr3_aa: AISEASGVHEQY
v_call: TRBV7-8; cdr3_length: 15; j_call: TRBJ2-1; cdr3_aa: ASSKELRRDNYNEQF
v_call: TRBV20-1; cdr3_length: 10; j_call: TRBJ2-3; cdr3_aa: SACRRTDTQY
v_call: TRBV25-1; cdr3_length: 12; j_call: TRBJ1-2; cdr3_aa: ASSATGWTGAYT
v_call: TRBV4-1; cdr3_length: 12; j_call: TRBJ2-7; cdr3_aa: ASSPLTGSYEQY
v_call: TRBV29-1; cdr3_length: 9; j_call: TRBJ1-1; cdr3_aa: SVERGKKAF
v_call: TRBV29-1; cdr3_length: 11; j_call: TRBJ1-2; cdr3_aa: SVVGQGAYGYT
v_call: TRBV27; cdr3_length: 12; j_call: TRBJ1-2; cdr3_aa: ASSPLGRAYGYT
v_call: TRBV5-1; cdr3_length: 10; j_call: TRBJ1-2; cdr3_aa: ASKATGYGDT
v_call: TRBV14; cdr3_length: 10; j_call: TRBJ2-2; cdr3_aa: ASSQEPRELF
v_call: TRBV5-5; cdr3_length: 13; j_call: TRBJ1-2; cdr3_aa: ASSPGREGTYGYT
v_call: TRBV7-8; cdr3_length: 14; j_call: TRBJ2-7; cdr3_aa: ASSLVASGRAYEQY
v_call: TRBV5-1; cdr3_length: 16; j_call: TRBJ2-6; cdr3_aa: ASSKTPGTGAGANVLT
v_call: TRBV7-9; cdr3_length: 12; j_call: TRBJ1-2; cdr3_aa: ASSLVQGTGGYT
v_call: TRBV7-9; cdr3_length: 12; j_call: TRBJ2-3; cdr3_aa: ASSFRDQPDTQY
v_call: TRBV6-5; cdr3_length: 15; j_call: TRBJ2-7; cdr3_aa: ASSSKPPSGSSYEQY
v_call: TRBV5-1; cdr3_length: 15; j_call: TRBJ2-3; cdr3_aa: ASSLNARTGRQDTQY
v_call: TRBV5-1; cdr3_length: 11; j_call: TRBJ2-7; cdr3_aa: ASSREQDYEQY
v_call: TRBV3-1; cdr3_length: 13; j_call: TRBJ1-2; cdr3_aa: ASSLLLVGSDGYT
v_call: TRBV7-9; cdr3_length: 12; j_call: TRBJ2-3; cdr3_aa: ASSLAHSTDTQY
v_call: TRBV20-1; cdr3_length: 10; j_call: TRBJ1-2; cdr3_aa: SATGPSYGYT
v_call: TRBV29-1; cdr3_length: 11; j_call: TRBJ2-4; cdr3_aa: SVVALAKNIQY
v_call: TRBV12-3/TRBV12-4; cdr3_length: 11; j_call: TRBJ2-7; cdr3_aa: ASSFSAGHEQY
v_call: TRBV20-1; cdr3_length: 10; j_call: TRBJ2-7; cdr3_aa: SASTSVGEQY
v_call: TRBV6-5; cdr3_length: 13; j_call: TRBJ2-3; cdr3_aa: ASGRLATSTDTQY
v_call: TRBV9; cdr3_length: 9; j_call: TRBJ2-7; cdr3_aa: ASSGGAEQY
v_call: TRBV7-3; cdr3_length: 12; j_call: TRBJ1-6; cdr3_aa: ASSLQGRDSPLH
v_call: TRBV5-1; cdr3_length: 14; j_call: TRBJ2-7; cdr3_aa: ASANVGTGGRNGQY
v_call: TRBV5-1; cdr3_length: 12; j_call: TRBJ2-5; cdr3_aa: ASSLAKGEETQY
v_call: TRBV7-3; cdr3_length: 15; j_call: TRBJ2-2; cdr3_aa: ASSLNQLVGPTGELF
v_call: TRBV7-8; cdr3_length: 15; j_call: TRBJ2-2; cdr3_aa: ASSLRGTRRGTGELF
v_call: TRBV4-1; cdr3_length: 12; j_call: TRBJ1-1; cdr3_aa: ASSQESRNTEAF
v_call: TRBV18; cdr3_length: 15; j_call: TRBJ2-1; cdr3_aa: ASSPPTTSGRHNEQF
v_call: TRBV7-9; cdr3_length: 12; j_call: TRBJ2-1; cdr3_aa: ASSLGQGGPGSS